The rows below give T cell receptor beta chains drawn from one sample of a study of blood T cell repertoires in COVID-19. Repertoires were generated with immunoSEQ multiplex PCR, while TCRdb's copy carries only in-frame clones and drops some. The sample holds roughly 160,000 clones, roughly 80% seen once. Material: PBMCs or T cells enriched from blood (not recorded which). The receptors stem from a man aged 45-60 years who had recovered from COVID-19. The CDR3 runs from the conserved cysteine through the conserved F or W. A D gene is named only where the DNA matches it firmly. Part of the rows lack a size; the others show once, few, many or a class for expanded clones.

V: TRBV6-5; J: TRBJ2-5; length: 14; D: .; size: .; CDR3: CASSRGTWVETQYF; DNA: TGTGCCAGCAGCCGAGGAACTTGGGTGGAGACCCAGTACTTC
V: TRBV19; J: TRBJ2-7; length: 16; D: .; size: .; CDR3: CASSIDLQGILNEQYF; DNA: TGTGCCAGTAGTATAGATCTGCAGGGCATTCTCAACGAGCAGTACTTC
V: TRBV2; J: TRBJ1-2; length: 15; D: TRBD1; size: .; CDR3: CASSAPGTASYGYTF; DNA: TGTGCCAGCAGTGCCCCCGGGACAGCCTCCTATGGCTACACCTTC
V: TRBV28; J: TRBJ2-7; length: 15; D: .; size: .; CDR3: CASSLNRARTYEQYF; DNA: TGTGCCAGCAGTTTGAACAGGGCGCGTACCTACGAGCAGTACTTC
V: TRBV7-8; J: TRBJ2-7; length: 14; D: .; size: few; CDR3: CASSQGPTAYEQYF; DNA: TGTGCCAGCAGCCAAGGCCCGACAGCCTACGAGCAGTACTTC
V: TRBV3-1/TRBV3-2; J: TRBJ1-1; length: 12; D: .; size: few; CDR3: CASSQARGEAFF; DNA: TGTGCCAGCAGCCAAGCTAGGGGAGAAGCTTTCTTT
V: TRBV21-1; J: TRBJ2-3; length: 13; D: .; size: .; CDR3: CASSKGSADTQYF; DNA: TGTGCCAGCAGCAAAGGGAGCGCAGATACGCAGTATTTT
V: TRBV19; J: TRBJ1-5; length: 13; D: .; size: .; CDR3: CASSIDRDQPQHF; DNA: TGTGCCAGTAGTATAGATCGGGATCAGCCCCAGCATTTT
V: TRBV7-8; J: TRBJ2-3; length: 17; D: .; size: .; CDR3: CASSLGQGLLGGDTQYF; DNA: TGTGCCAGCAGCTTAGGGCAGGGCCTCTTGGGGGGAGATACGCAGTATTTT
V: TRBV9; J: TRBJ2-1; length: 16; D: TRBD2; size: .; CDR3: CASSFELAQLGNEQFF; DNA: TGTGCCAGCAGCTTTGAACTAGCGCAGCTGGGGAATGAGCAGTTCTTC
V: TRBV27; J: TRBJ1-1; length: 16; D: .; size: .; CDR3: CASSFGGPQVDTEAFF; DNA: TGTGCCAGCAGTTTTGGTGGGCCACAGGTGGACACTGAAGCTTTCTTT
V: TRBV28; J: TRBJ1-4; length: 13; D: .; size: .; CDR3: CASYSGLNEKLFF; DNA: TGTGCCAGCTACTCGGGTCTTAATGAAAAACTGTTTTTT
V: TRBV23-1; J: TRBJ1-2; length: 16; D: .; size: .; CDR3: CASSPIGHPSGYGYTF; DNA: TGCGCCAGCAGTCCCATTGGACACCCTTCGGGCTATGGCTACACCTTC
V: TRBV4-1; J: TRBJ1-4; length: 14; D: TRBD1; size: once; CDR3: CASRQTGMREKLFF; DNA: TGCGCCAGCAGGCAGACAGGGATGAGGGAAAAACTGTTTTTT
V: TRBV5-4; J: TRBJ2-1; length: 18; D: TRBD2; size: .; CDR3: CASSPYRTSGSGVYEQFF; DNA: TGTGCCAGCAGCCCTTACAGGACTAGCGGGAGTGGCGTTTATGAGCAGTTCTTC
V: TRBV2; J: TRBJ2-3; length: 15; D: .; size: once; CDR3: CASTPLGRGTDTQYF; DNA: TGTGCCAGCACCCCCTTAGGAAGAGGAACAGATACGCAGTATTTT
V: TRBV2; J: TRBJ2-7; length: 14; D: .; size: .; CDR3: CASKARQGGDEQYF; DNA: TGTGCCAGCAAAGCGCGTCAGGGAGGAGACGAGCAGTACTTC
V: TRBV7-2; J: TRBJ2-1; length: 15; D: .; size: .; CDR3: CASSLGESGYNEQFF; DNA: TGTGCCAGCAGCCTCGGTGAGTCGGGATACAATGAGCAGTTCTTC
V: TRBV10-3; J: TRBJ2-1; length: 14; D: TRBD2; size: .; CDR3: CAIRGLEIYNEQFF; DNA: TGTGCCATCAGGGGACTAGAGATCTACAATGAGCAGTTCTTC
V: TRBV4-1; J: TRBJ1-1; length: 15; D: TRBD1; size: few; CDR3: CASSQPRQGNTEAFF; DNA: TGCGCCAGCAGCCAACCTCGACAGGGGAACACTGAAGCTTTCTTT
V: TRBV7-9; J: TRBJ1-5; length: 12; D: .; size: .; CDR3: CASSLLGQPQHF; DNA: TGTGCCAGCAGCTTACTGGGCCAGCCCCAGCATTTT
V: TRBV15; J: TRBJ1-5; length: 15; D: .; size: once; CDR3: CATSRDQLSNQPQHF; DNA: TGTGCCACCAGCAGAGATCAGTTAAGCAATCAGCCCCAGCATTTT
V: TRBV6-6; J: TRBJ2-7; length: 14; D: TRBD1; size: .; CDR3: CASRWGQGNYEQYF; DNA: TGTGCCAGCAGGTGGGGACAGGGGAACTACGAGCAGTACTTC
V: TRBV18; J: TRBJ2-1; length: 21; D: TRBD2; size: .; CDR3: CASSRTEPGEGRTPVGDEQFF; DNA: TGTGCCAGCTCACGTACCGAACCCGGGGAGGGGAGGACACCCGTAGGGGATGAGCAGTTCTTC
V: TRBV10-3; J: TRBJ1-4; length: 13; D: .; size: once; CDR3: CGAGGVDNEKLFF; DNA: TGCGGAGCGGGCGGCGTAGATAATGAAAAACTGTTTTTT
V: TRBV5-4; J: TRBJ2-7; length: 14; D: TRBD1; size: .; CDR3: CASSLPRGNYEQYF; DNA: TGTGCCAGCAGCTTACCCAGGGGGAACTACGAGCAGTACTTC
V: TRBV18; J: TRBJ1-2; length: 13; D: TRBD1; size: .; CDR3: CASSSGQRYGYTF; DNA: TGTGCCAGCTCATCGGGACAGCGCTATGGCTACACCTTC
V: TRBV6-4; J: TRBJ2-7; length: 14; D: TRBD1; size: .; CDR3: CASSIGQGSYEQYF; DNA: TGTGCCAGCAGTATTGGACAGGGGTCCTACGAGCAGTACTTC
V: TRBV6-1; J: TRBJ2-3; length: 14; D: .; size: .; CDR3: CASSEEGYTDTQYF; DNA: TGTGCCAGCAGTGAGGAGGGCTACACAGATACGCAGTATTTT
V: TRBV3-1/TRBV3-2; J: TRBJ2-1; length: 14; D: .; size: .; CDR3: CASSRVQGEGEQFF; DNA: TGTGCCAGCAGCCGAGTTCAGGGCGAAGGTGAGCAGTTCTTC
V: TRBV4-1; J: TRBJ2-1; length: 13; D: .; size: .; CDR3: CASSSTGIVEQFF; DNA: TGCGCCAGCAGTTCCACAGGGATAGTTGAGCAGTTCTTC
V: TRBV7-6; J: TRBJ1-5; length: 15; D: TRBD1; size: .; CDR3: CASSPLTGSRQPQHF; DNA: TGTGCCAGCAGCCCCCTGACAGGGTCTCGTCAGCCCCAGCATTTT
V: TRBV6-5; J: TRBJ1-2; length: 15; D: TRBD1; size: .; CDR3: CASSYRDRGRSGYTF; DNA: TGTGCCAGCAGTTACCGGGACAGAGGGCGGAGTGGCTACACCTTC
V: TRBV5-8; J: TRBJ2-2; length: 17; D: .; size: few; CDR3: CASSLAIQSRNTGELFF; DNA: TGTGCCAGCAGCTTGGCCATACAGTCCAGGAACACCGGGGAGCTGTTTTTT
V: TRBV7-9; J: TRBJ1-1; length: 12; D: .; size: few; CDR3: CASSLEFREAFF; DNA: TGTGCCAGCAGCTTAGAATTCAGGGAAGCTTTCTTT
V: TRBV28; J: TRBJ2-2; length: 15; D: .; size: .; CDR3: CASSLGARGTGELFF; DNA: TGTGCCAGCAGTTTGGGAGCCCGAGGAACCGGGGAGCTGTTTTTT